The subject of this entry is one T cell receptor beta chain. These data are taken from a study of blood T cell repertoires in COVID-19. Study-level information: PBMCs, B-cell-depleted T cells, or T cells provided the cDNA or gDNA that made up the material.

Only in-frame clones appear in the TCRdb table, and some are missing; sequencing was by immunoSEQ multiplex PCR. This sample has about 140,000 clones; 70% to 80% occur once, and the top ten carry 3.5% to 5%. The CDR3 covers 16 residues. Germline V gene lookup returns CDR1 LNHDA and CDR2 SQIVND (reference sequence). Trimming cost V 9 bases and J 0 bases; bases outside gene matches: 7. The source material was peripheral blood. V and J are TRBV19 and TRBJ2-1; 11 bases agree with TRBD2. This TCR was recovered from a woman aged 80 or over with active or convalescent COVID-19. The CDR3 protein is CASSGTSGLSYNEQFF. The CDR3 DNA reads TGTGCCAGCAGTGGGACTAGCGGACTCTCCTACAATGAGCAGTTCTTC.